This T cell receptor (beta chain) is from a study of vaccination and CD4 T cells after COVID-19. At the level of the study: Post-vaccine sampling followed dose two by a median 72 days (range 14 to 241).

As to time point: late sampling 161 to 241 days after vaccination in a few convalescent patients. The treatment here: roughly 10-day PBMC culture with coronavirus spike peptide pools or control peptides (ViraFEST assay). Under the ViraFEST approach, antigen-specific T cells were expanded with peptide pools and TCRs subsequently sequenced. Convalescent patients tested SARS-CoV-2 PCR positive from March to December 2020, before Alpha, Beta and Delta emerged. With the Oncomine TCR Beta short-read assay, DNA from cultured CD4+ T cells was sequenced. Genomic DNA was extracted from cultured CD4+ T cells. Via MiXCR, TCRdb re-called the PCR reads, giving one row per CDR3 protein. This sample yields 20,000 to 25,000 distinct CDR3 sequences, of which less than 35% are seen a single time; approximately 10% belongs to the top ten. Germline lookup yields CDR1 DFQATT and CDR2 SNEGSKA (reference sequence). V was clipped by 1 base and J by 1 base, with 20 bases between them. This CDR3 is 18 amino acids long.

As for this clonotype: Its antigen is unidentified.

This TCR was sampled from a human donor who had recovered from COVID-19. The chain joins TRBV20-1 to TRBJ2-1, with D possibly being TRBD2 (6 bases). Material: CD4+ T cells from blood, cultured in vitro, obtained about 7 months after SARS-CoV-2 vaccination. The chain's CDR3 is CSARVSLAISGSYNEQFF. CDR3 coding DNA: TGCAGTGCTAGAGTTTCACTAGCCATCAGTGGGTCCTACAATGAGCAGTTCTTC.